This T cell receptor (beta chain) came from a study of T-cell memory formation after mild COVID-19. Study at large: Clustering of TCRs was largely donor specific. Points from the study as a whole: Clonal second-wave expansions that peaked on day 37 had unconfirmed SARS-CoV-2 specificity.

MiXCR, applied by TCRdb to the 5' RACE reads, yields one record per CDR3 protein. Among more than 150,000 distinct CDR3 sequences listed, around 18% were seen once. This CDR3 spans 14 amino acids. Germline CDR1 DFQATT, CDR2 SNEGSKA (reference sequence). The ends were cut back, 0 bases at V and 4 bases at J, with 11 bases in the middle. About this clonotype itself: Its antigen is currently unknown.

The sequence came from a man younger than 35 who had mild COVID-19 (a few samples of this study predate the infection). Cell type and time point are not known. The specimen was PBMCs or a T cell subset sorted from them (not recorded which). The chain links TRBV20-1 to TRBJ2-3; D is possibly TRBD2 (5 bases). The CDR3 sequence: CSAREAGPPDTQYF. CDR3 in DNA: TGCAGTGCTAGAGAGGCGGGCCCCCCAGATACGCAGTATTTT.